Each of the 3 T cell receptor beta chains below was sequenced from the same sample in a study of cytomegalovirus exposure and HLA in healthy donors. It was with 60 Vbeta and 13 Jbeta primers that the PCR ran. Clones were sequenced by immunoSEQ multiplex PCR, and TCRdb holds only the in-frame ones, with some missing. There are about 150,000 clones in the sample; 60% to 85% occur only once, and about 1.3% lies in the top ten. The sequenced sample consisted of PBMCs. Receptor source: a woman between 25 and 40 years old in good health and CMV-seronegative.

The chain combines TRBV19 with TRBJ1-1; TRBD1 matches at 7 bases. Germline V gene lookup returns CDR1 LNHDA and CDR2 SQIVND (reference sequence). The trim removed 7 bases at V and 0 bases at J, leaving 11 bases unmatched. This CDR3 comprises 16 residues. The CDR3 coding sequence is TGTGCCAGTACCTCAAACCCCGGGACAGTGAACACTGAAGCTTTCTTT. Protein product: CASTSNPGTVNTEAFF. Complete variable domain (other parts from reference TRBV19 and TRBJ1-1): DGGITQSPKYLFRKEGQNVTLSCEQNLNHDAMYWYRQDPGQGLRLIYYSQIVNDFQKGDIAEGYSVSREKKESFPLTVTSAQKNPTAFYLCASTSNPGTVNTEAFFGQGTRLTVV.

The rearrangement uses TRBV4-1 and TRBJ2-5, with TRBD2 matching over 11 bases. V shed 5 bases and J 3 bases; nucleotides not matched to a gene: 8. The CDR3 is 16 residues long. Per the germline V gene, CDR1 is MGHRA and CDR2 is YSYEKL. The CDR3 nucleotides are TGCGCCAGCAGCTCACTTCTGACTAGCGGGGAAGAGACCCAGTACTTC. Its translation: CASSSLLTSGEETQYF.

The chain carries TRBV4-1 and TRBJ2-2, with a tentative D call TRBD2 (5 bases). There are 15 residues in the CDR3. CDR1 and CDR2 from the germline V gene are MGHRA and YSYEKL. With 3 bases removed from V and 14 bases from J, the gap between germline ends came to 22 bases. CDR3 protein: CASSQTRGSPAALFF. CDR3 bases: TGCGCCAGCAGCCAGACACGGGGTAGCCCCGCAGCCCTGTTTTTT.